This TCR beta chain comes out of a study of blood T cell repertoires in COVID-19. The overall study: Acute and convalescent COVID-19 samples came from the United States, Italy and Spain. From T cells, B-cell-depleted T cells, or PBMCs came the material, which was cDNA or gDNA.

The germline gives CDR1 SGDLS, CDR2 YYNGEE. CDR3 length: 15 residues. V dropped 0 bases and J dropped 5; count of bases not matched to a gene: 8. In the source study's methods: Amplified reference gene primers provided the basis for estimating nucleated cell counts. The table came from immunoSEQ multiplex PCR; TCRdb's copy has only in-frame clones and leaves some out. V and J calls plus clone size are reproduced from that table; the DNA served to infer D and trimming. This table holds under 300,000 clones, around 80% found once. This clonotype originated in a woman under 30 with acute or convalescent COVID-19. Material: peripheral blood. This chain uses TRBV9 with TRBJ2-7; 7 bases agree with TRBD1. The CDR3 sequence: CASSVGGQIVNEQYF. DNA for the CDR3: TGTGCCAGCAGCGTAGGGGGACAGATCGTTAACGAGCAGTACTTC.